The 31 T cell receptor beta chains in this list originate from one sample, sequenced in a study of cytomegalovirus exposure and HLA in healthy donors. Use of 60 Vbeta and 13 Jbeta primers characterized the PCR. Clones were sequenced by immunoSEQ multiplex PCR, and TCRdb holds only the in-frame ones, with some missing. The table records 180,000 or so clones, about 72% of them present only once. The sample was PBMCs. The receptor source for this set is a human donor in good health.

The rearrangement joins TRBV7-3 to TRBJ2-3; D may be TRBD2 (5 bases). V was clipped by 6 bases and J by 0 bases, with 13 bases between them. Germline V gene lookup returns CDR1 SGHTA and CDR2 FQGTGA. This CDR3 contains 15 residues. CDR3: CASRQSGTSTDTQYF. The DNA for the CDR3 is TGTGCCAGCAGACAAAGCGGTACTAGCACAGATACGCAGTATTTT.

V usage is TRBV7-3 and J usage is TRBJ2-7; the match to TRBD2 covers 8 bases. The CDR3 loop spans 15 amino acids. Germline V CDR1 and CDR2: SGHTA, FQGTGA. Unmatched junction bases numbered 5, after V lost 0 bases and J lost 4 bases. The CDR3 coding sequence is TGTGCCAGCAGCTTAACGGTAGCGGGGAGGTACGAGCAGTACTTC. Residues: CASSLTVAGRYEQYF.

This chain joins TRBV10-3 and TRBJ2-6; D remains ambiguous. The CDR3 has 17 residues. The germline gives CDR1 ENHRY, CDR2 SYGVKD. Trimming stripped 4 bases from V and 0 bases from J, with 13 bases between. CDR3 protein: CAISGLISSSGANVLTF. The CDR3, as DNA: TGTGCCATCAGTGGCCTAATATCTAGCTCTGGGGCCAACGTCCTGACTTTC.

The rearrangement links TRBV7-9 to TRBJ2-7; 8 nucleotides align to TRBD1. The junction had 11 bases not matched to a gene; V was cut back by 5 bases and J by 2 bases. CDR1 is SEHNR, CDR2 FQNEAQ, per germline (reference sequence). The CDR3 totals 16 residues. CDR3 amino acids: CASSPRGRGLAYEQYF. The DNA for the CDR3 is TGTGCCAGCAGCCCTCGCGGCAGGGGGCTAGCCTACGAGCAGTACTTC.

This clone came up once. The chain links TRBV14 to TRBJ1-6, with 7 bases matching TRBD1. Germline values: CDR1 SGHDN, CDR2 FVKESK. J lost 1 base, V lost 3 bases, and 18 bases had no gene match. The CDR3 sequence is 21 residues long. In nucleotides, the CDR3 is TGTGCCAGCAGCCACAGGGGCGACAGGGATAGTGGGGGGTCCTATAATTCACCCCTCCACTTT. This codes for CASSHRGDRDSGGSYNSPLHF.

CDR3 sequence: CASSPDRGYEQYF. As DNA, the CDR3 is TGCGCCAGCAGCCCGGACAGAGGCTACGAGCAGTACTTC. The chain joins TRBV5-1 to TRBJ2-7; a possible D gene is TRBD1 (6 bases). V gave up 4 bases and J gave up 3 bases, with 11 bases separating them. Germline CDR1 and CDR2: SGHRS and YFSETQ. The CDR3 covers 13 residues.

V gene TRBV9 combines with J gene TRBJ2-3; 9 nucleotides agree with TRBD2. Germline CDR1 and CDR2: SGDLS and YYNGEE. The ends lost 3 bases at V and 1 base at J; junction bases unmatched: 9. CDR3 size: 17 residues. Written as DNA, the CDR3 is TGTGCCAGCAGCGAGTTCAGGGCTAGCGGGGGCACAGATACGCAGTATTTT. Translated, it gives CASSEFRASGGTDTQYF.

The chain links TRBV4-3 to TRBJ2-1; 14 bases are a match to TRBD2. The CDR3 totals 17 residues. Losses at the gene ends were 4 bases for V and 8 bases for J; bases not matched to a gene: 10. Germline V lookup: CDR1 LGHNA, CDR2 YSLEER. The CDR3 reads CASSRDGTSGGVDEQFF. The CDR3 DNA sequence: TGCGCCAGCAGCCGGGACGGGACTAGCGGGGGTGTGGATGAGCAGTTCTTC.

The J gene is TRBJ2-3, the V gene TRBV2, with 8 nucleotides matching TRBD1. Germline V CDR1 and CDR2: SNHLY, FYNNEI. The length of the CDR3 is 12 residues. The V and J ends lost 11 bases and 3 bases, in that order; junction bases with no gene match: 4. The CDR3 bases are TGTGCCGGAGGACAGGGAACAGATACGCAGTATTTT. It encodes CAGGQGTDTQYF. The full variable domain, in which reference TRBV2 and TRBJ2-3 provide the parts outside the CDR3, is EPEVTQTPSHQVTQMGQEVILRCVPISNHLYFYWYRQILGQKVEFLVSFYNNEISEKSEIFDDQFSVERPDGSNFTLKIRSTKLEDSAMYFCAGGQGTDTQYFGPGTRLTVL.

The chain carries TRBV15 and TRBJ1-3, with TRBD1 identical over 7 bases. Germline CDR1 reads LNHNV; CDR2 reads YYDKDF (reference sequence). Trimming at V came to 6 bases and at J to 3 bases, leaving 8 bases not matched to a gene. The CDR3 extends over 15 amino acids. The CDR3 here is CATSTGQTDGNTIYF. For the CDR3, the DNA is TGTGCCACCAGTACGGGACAGACTGATGGAAACACCATATATTTT.

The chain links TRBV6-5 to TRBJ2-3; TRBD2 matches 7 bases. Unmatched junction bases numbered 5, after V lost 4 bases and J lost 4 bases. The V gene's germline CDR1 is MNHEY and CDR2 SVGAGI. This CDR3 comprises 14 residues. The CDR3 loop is CASSSERGADTQYF. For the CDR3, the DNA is TGTGCCAGCAGTTCCGAGCGGGGTGCAGATACGCAGTATTTT.

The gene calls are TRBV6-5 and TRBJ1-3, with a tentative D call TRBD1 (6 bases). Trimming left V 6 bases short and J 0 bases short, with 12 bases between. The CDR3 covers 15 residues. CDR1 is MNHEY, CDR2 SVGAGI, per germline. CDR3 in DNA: TGTGCCAGCAGCTCAATCAGGGGCTCTGGAAACACCATATATTTT. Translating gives CASSSIRGSGNTIYF.

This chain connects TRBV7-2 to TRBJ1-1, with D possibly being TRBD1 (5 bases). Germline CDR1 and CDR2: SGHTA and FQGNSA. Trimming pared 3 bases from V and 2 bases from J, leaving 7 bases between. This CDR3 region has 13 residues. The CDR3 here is CASSFGGNTEAFF. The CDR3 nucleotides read TGTGCCAGCAGCTTCGGGGGAAACACTGAAGCTTTCTTT. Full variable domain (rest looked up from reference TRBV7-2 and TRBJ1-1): GAGVSQSPSNKVTEKGKDVELRCDPISGHTALYWYRQSLGQGLEFLIYFQGNSAPDKSGLPSDRFSAERTGGSVSTLTIQRTQQEDSAVYLCASSFGGNTEAFFGQGTRLTVV.

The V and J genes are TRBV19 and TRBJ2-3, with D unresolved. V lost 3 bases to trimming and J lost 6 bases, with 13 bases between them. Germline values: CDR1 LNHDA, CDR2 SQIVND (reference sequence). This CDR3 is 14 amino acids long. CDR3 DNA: TGTGCCAGTAGTATCTTGTTAGAGTGGGATACGCAGTATTTT. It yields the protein CASSILLEWDTQYF.

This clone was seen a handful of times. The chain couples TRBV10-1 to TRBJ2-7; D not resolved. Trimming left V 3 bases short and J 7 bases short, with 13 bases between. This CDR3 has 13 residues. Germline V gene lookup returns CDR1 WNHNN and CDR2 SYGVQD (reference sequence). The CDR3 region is CASSERAQEEQYF. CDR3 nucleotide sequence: TGCGCCAGCAGTGAACGAGCGCAAGAAGAGCAGTACTTC.

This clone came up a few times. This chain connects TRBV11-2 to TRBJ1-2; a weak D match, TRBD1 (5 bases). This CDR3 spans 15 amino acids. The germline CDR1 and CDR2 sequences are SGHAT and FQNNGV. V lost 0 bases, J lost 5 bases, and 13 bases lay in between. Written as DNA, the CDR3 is TGTGCCAGCAGCTTAGAATTGGCAGGGCCTTATGGCTACACCTTC. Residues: CASSLELAGPYGYTF.

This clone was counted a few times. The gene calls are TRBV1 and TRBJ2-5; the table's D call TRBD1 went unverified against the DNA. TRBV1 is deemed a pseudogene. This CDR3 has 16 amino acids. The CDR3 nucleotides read TGCACCAGCAGCAGTTTCAGGGGGCGAATAATGGAGACCCAGTACTTC. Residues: CTSSSFRGRIMETQYF.

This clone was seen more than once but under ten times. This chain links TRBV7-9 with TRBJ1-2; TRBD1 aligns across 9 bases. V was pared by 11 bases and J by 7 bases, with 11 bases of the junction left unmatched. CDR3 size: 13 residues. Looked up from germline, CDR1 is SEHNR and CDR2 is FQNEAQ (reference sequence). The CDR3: CASREGTGSGYTF. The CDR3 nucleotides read TGTGCCTCCAGGGAGGGGACAGGGTCTGGCTACACCTTC.

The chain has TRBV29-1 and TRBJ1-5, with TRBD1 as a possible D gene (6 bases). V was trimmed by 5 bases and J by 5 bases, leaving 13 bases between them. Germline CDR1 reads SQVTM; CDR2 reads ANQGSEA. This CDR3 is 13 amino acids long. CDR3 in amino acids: CSVRQGRDQPQHF. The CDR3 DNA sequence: TGCAGCGTTAGGCAGGGGCGCGATCAGCCCCAGCATTTT.

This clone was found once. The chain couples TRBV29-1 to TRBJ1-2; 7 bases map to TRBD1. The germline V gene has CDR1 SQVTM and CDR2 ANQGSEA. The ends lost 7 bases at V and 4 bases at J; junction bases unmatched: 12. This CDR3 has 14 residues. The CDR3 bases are TGCAGCGCTCTAGGTAGGGGACAGAGCTATGGCTACACCTTC. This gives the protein CSALGRGQSYGYTF.

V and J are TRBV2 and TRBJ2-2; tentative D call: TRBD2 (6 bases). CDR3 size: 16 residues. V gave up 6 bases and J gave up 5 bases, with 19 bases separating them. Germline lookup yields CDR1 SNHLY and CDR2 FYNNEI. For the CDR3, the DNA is TGTGCCAGCAGCAAAAAGCCAGGGCGGGGAACCGGGGAGCTGTTTTTT. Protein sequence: CASSKKPGRGTGELFF.

The CDR3 DNA sequence: TGTGCCAGCAGCTTACGGGATAACACTGAAGCTTTCTTT. It codes for CASSLRDNTEAFF. The rearrangement joins TRBV7-9 to TRBJ1-1; D is uncertain. Germline lookup yields CDR1 SEHNR and CDR2 FQNEAQ (reference sequence). V gave up 2 bases and J gave up 2 bases, with 6 bases separating them. The CDR3 totals 13 residues. Combining the CDR3 with reference TRBV7-9 and TRBJ1-1 gives the whole variable domain DTGVSQNPRHKITKRGQNVTFRCDPISEHNRLYWYRQTLGQGPEFLTYFQNEAQLEKSRLLSDRFSAERPKGSFSTLEIQRTEQGDSAMYLCASSLRDNTEAFFGQGTRLTVV.

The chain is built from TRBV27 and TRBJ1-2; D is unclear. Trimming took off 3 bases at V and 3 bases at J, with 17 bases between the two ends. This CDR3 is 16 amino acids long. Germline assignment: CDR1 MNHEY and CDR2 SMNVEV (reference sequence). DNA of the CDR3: TGTGCCAGCAGTTTTCGCTCAGGATACAGTGACTATGGCTACACCTTC. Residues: CASSFRSGYSDYGYTF.

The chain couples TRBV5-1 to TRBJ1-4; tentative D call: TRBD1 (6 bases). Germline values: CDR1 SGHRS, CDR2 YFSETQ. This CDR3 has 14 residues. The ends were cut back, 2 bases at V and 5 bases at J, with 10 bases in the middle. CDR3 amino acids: CASSFTGSNEKLFF. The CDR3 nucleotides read TGCGCCAGCAGCTTCACAGGGTCAAATGAAAAACTGTTTTTT.

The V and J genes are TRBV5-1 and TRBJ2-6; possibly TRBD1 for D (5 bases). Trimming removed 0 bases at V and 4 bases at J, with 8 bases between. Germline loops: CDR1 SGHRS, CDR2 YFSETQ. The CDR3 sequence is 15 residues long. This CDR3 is CASSLGGRGANVLTF. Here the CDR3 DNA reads TGCGCCAGCAGCTTGGGGGGCCGCGGGGCCAACGTCCTGACTTTC.

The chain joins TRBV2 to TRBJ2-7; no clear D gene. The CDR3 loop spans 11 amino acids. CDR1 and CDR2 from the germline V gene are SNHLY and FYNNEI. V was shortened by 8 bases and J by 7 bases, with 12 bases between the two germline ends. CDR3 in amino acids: CASLAMSEQYF. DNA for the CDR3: TGTGCCAGCCTTGCGATGAGTGAGCAGTACTTC.

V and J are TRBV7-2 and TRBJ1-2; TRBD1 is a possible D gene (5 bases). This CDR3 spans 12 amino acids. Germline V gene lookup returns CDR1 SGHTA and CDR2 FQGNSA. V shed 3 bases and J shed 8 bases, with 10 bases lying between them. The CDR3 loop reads CASSLQGLGYTF. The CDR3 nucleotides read TGTGCCAGCAGCTTGCAGGGTCTAGGCTACACCTTC.

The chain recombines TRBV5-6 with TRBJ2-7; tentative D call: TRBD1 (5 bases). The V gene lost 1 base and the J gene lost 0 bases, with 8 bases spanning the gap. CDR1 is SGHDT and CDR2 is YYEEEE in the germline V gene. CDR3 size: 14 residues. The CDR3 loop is CASSLTGSSYEQYF. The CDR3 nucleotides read TGTGCCAGCAGCTTGACAGGTAGCTCCTACGAGCAGTACTTC.

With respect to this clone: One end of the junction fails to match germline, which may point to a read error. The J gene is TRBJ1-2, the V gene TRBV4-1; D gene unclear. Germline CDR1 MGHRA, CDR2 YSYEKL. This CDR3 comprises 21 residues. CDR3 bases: TGCGCCAGCAGCCAAGATCGGCAGGCCCTTGTTGTCCCAGAGTCACTTAATGGCTACCCCTTC. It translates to CASSQDRQALVVPESLNGYPF.

The CDR3 sequence is CASSHGTGGAYEQYF. The CDR3 DNA is TGTGCCAGTAGCCACGGGACAGGGGGGGCCTACGAGCAGTACTTC. The chain carries TRBV19 and TRBJ2-7, with 11 bases matching TRBD1. Germline V CDR1 and CDR2: LNHDA, SQIVND (reference sequence). The ends lost 6 bases at V and 2 bases at J; junction bases unmatched: 6. The CDR3 extends over 15 amino acids.

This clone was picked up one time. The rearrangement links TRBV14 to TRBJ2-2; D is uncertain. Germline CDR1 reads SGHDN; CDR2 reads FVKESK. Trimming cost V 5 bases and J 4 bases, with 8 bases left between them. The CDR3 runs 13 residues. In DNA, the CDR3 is TGTGCCAGCAGCGCCGAGCTCACCGGGGAGCTGTTTTTT. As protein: CASSAELTGELFF.